The 2 T cell receptor beta chains in this list originate from one sample, sequenced in a study of human T cells and chemical hapten exposure. Each CDR3 protein is one row after TCRdb ran MiXCR on the RACE reads. The table lists 380,000 or so distinct CDR3 sequences, approximately 5% of them singletons, with 2% to 2.5% in the top ten. The time point was: patch test 1, 2 weeks after DPC sensitization. The treatment: therapeutic diphenylcyclopropenone sensitization with weekly scalp DPC. The sample was whole blood, taken in connection with sensitization to the hapten diphenylcyclopropenone (DPC). The receptors here all came from a woman in her forties or fifties with alopecia areata. Some clones in this sample may be carry-over from other donors' samples.

Only a few counts were recorded for this clonotype. V is TRBV28 and J is TRBJ2-7; maybe TRBD1 (6 bases). The CDR3 extends over 13 amino acids. Trimming cost V 1 base and J 6 bases, with 10 bases left between them. Germline loops: CDR1 MDHEN, CDR2 SYDVKM. CDR3 DNA: TGTGCCAGCAGTTTATTGACCAGGGGCGAGCAGTACTTC. Translated, it gives CASSLLTRGEQYF.

The chain has TRBV9 and TRBJ1-1; D is unresolved. The length of the CDR3 is 14 residues. Germline V gives CDR1 SGDLS, CDR2 YYNGEE. V was trimmed by 0 bases and J by 7 bases, leaving 13 bases between them. The DNA for the CDR3 is TGTGCCAGCAGCGTAGGGGAGCCCCCCAATGAAGCTTTCTTT. It encodes CASSVGEPPNEAFF.